Given below is one T cell receptor beta chain in context. J gave up 8 bases and V 5 bases, and 22 bases lay outside the gene matches. In germline, CDR1 is SEHNR, CDR2 FQNEAQ (reference sequence). The CDR3 spans 18 residues. The data belong to a study of shared T cell receptors in the human thymus. This table comes from immunoSEQ multiplex PCR, and its TCRdb copy is limited to in-frame clones, with some not included. The sample consists of some 640,000 clones, 80% to 90% of them appearing once. These data also featured in a second study, about human thymus T cells.

The gene calls are TRBV7-9 and TRBJ1-2; 8 positions match TRBD1. The receptor's source is a boy under three years old with a congenital heart defect. Source material: thymocytes. CDR3 in DNA: TGTGCCAGCAGCCCTCCTGGGCGGAGCAGAACAGGGGGAGACGGCTACACCTTC. This gives the protein CASSPPGRSRTGGDGYTF.